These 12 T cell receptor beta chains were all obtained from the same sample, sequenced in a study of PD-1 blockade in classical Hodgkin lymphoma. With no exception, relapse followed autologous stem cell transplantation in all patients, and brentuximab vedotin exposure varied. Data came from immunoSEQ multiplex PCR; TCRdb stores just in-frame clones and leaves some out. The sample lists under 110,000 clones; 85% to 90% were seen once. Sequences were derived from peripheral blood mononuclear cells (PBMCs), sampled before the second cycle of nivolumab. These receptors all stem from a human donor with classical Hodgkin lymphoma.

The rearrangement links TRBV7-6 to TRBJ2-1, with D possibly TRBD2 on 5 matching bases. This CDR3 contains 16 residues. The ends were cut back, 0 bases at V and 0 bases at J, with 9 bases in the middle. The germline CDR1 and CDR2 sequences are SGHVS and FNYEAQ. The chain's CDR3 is CASSLAEALSYNEQFF. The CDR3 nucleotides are TGTGCCAGCAGCTTAGCGGAGGCACTCTCCTACAATGAGCAGTTCTTC.

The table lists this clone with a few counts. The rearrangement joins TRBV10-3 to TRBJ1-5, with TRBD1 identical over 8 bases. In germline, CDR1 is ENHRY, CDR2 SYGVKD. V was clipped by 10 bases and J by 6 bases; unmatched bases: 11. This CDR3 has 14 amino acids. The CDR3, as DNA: TGTGCCACCGCCCAGGACAGGGAAACTCAGCCCCAGCATTTT. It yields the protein CATAQDRETQPQHF.

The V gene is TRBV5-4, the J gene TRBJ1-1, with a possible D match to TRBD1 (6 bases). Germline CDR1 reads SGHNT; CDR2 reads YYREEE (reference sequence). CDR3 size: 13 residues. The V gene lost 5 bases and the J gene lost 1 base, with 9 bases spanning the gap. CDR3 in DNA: TGTGCCAGCAGTCCGGGGGCGAACACTGAAGCTTTCTTT. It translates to CASSPGANTEAFF.

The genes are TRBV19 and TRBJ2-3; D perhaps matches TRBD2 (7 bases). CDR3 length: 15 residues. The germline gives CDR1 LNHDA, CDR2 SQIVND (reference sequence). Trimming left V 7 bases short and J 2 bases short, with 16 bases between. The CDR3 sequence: CASTPWGGITDTQYF. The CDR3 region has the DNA TGTGCCAGTACCCCTTGGGGGGGCATCACAGATACGCAGTATTTT.

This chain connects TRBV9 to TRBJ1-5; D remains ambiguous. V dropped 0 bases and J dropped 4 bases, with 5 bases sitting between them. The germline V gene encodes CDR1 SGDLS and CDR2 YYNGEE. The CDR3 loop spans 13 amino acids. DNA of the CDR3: TGTGCCAGCAGCGTAGCGTGGAATCAGCCCCAGCATTTT. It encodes CASSVAWNQPQHF.

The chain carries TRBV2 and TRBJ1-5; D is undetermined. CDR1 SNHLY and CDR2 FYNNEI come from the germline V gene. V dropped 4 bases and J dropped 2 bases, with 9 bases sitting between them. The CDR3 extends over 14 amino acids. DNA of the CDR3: TGTGCCAGCAGTGTTTCGCAGGGCAATCAGCCCCAGCATTTT. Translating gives CASSVSQGNQPQHF.

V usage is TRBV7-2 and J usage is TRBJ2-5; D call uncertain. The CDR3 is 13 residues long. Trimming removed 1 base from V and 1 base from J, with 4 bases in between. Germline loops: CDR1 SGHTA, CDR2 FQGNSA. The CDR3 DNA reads TGTGCCAGCAGCTTAGTACGCCAAGAGACCCAGTACTTC. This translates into CASSLVRQETQYF.

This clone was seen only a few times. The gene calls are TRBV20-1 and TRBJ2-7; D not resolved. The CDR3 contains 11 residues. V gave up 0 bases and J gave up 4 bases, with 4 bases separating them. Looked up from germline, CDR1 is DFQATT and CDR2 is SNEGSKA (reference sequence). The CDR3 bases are TGCAGTGCTAGAGATCTTTACGAGCAGTACTTC. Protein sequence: CSARDLYEQYF.

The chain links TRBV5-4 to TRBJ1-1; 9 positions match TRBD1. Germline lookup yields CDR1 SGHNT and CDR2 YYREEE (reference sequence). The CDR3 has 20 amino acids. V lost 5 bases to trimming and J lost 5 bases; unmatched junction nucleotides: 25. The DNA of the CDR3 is TGTGCCAGCAGACCAGCCAGCTTGAAGAGCAAAAACAGGGGGCGGACTGAAGCTTTCTTT. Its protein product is CASRPASLKSKNRGRTEAFF.

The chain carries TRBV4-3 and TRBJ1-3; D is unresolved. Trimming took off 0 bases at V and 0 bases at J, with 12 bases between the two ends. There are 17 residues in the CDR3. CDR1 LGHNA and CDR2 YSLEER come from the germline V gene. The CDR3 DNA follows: TGCGCCAGCAGCCAAGAAGAACAGACTATCTCTGGAAACACCATATATTTT. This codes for CASSQEEQTISGNTIYF.

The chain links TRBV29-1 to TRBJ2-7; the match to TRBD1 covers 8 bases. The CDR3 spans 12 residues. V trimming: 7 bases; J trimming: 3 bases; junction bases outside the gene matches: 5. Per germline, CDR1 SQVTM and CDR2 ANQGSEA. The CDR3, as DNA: TGCAGCGCTATGGGACAGGACTACGAGCAGTACTTC. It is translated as CSAMGQDYEQYF.

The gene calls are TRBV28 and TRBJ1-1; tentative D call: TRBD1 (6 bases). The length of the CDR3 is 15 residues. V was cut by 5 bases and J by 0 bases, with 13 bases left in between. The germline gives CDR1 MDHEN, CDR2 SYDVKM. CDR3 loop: CASSPLTGMNTEAFF. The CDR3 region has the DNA TGTGCCAGCAGTCCTTTGACAGGAATGAACACTGAAGCTTTCTTT.